Given below is one TCR beta chain in context. Its antigen remains undetermined. No much larger clonotype is one base removed from it; base qualities were not supplied. The immunoSEQ Assay, a bias-controlled multiplex PCR, was used to amplify TCRbeta CDR3 regions from genomic DNA. The paper's data handling went like this. Within the assay, amplification of reference gene primers was used to estimate how many nucleated cells each sample contained. To quantify the absolute abundance of each unique TCRbeta CDR3 rearrangement, sequence reads were collapsed and filtered. For each sample, productive Simpson clonality was calculated as the square root of Simpson's diversity index across productive rearrangements. TCRdb re-hosts the immuneACCESS table, in-frame sequences only. Its copies lack some clones; in the studies checked, an unresolved V gene accounts for under half of them, and the cause for the rest is not known. The DNA was the basis for D and trimming; V, J and clone size are from that table. The sample has 150,000 to 200,000 clones on record, around 86% of them singletons. The ten largest clones capture over 0.85% of the sample.

The source of the sample is a study of blood T cell repertoires in COVID-19 (TCRdb year 2020). About the study as a whole: Samples from collaborators originated in the United States, Italy and Spain and spanned both the acute and convalescent phases of COVID-19. Samples were obtained from the ongoing ImmuneRACE study (first 160 participants) and from 1,254 subjects provided by 6 global collaborators. A de-identified subject ID, COVID-19 status, age in years and sex were almost always included in the sample metadata. Where available, HLA class I and class II types were taken from metadata supplied by the sample provider and were not determined by assay-based typing. The repertoires were made available in a free public database intended to serve as a resource for research on the immune response to SARS-CoV-2. Deeply sampled blood TCRbeta repertoires from subjects exposed to, actively infected with, or recovered from COVID-19 were included in the dataset. The material from the prospective study consisted of cDNA or gDNA derived from T cells, B-cell-depleted T cells, or PBMCs.

Whole blood was collected in K2EDTA tubes by collaborating institutions according to the institutions' own protocols. For TCRbeta analysis, collaborators shipped samples in one of three forms: frozen whole blood, isolated PBMCs, or DNA extracted from either of those sample types. The germline V gene sets CDR1 to SGHAT and CDR2 to FQNNGV. Trimming accounts for 5 bases at V and 7 bases at J, while the number of junction bases matched to no gene is 9. Taken from cysteine to phenylalanine, the CDR3 has 15 residues. This entry keeps only the CDR3 DNA: 45 bases, framed from base 1. What the study reported, not specific to this receptor: The quantity of clinical and demographic metadata differed by source and by participant and was supplied without curation.

This receptor was identified in a man aged 18 to 30 with acute or convalescent COVID-19. The source material was peripheral blood. This chain joins TRBV11-2 to TRBJ2-1, with 9 bases in between that match TRBD1. The DNA sequence reads TGTGCCAGCAGCGGCCGGACAGGGGTGCGGAATGAGCAGTTCTTC. Its translation is CASSGRTGVRNEQFF.